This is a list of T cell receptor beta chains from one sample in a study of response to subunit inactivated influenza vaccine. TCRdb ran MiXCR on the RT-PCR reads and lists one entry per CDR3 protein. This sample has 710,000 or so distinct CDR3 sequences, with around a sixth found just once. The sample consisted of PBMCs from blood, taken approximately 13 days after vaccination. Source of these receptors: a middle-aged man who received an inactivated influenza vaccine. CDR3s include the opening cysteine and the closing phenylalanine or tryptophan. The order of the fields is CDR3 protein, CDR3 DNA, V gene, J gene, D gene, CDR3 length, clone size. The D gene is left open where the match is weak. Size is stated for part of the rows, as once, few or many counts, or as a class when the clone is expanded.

CASSREPTDNQPQHF	TGTGCCAGCTCGCGCGAACCGACAGACAACCAGCCCCAGCATTTT	TRBV18	TRBJ1-5	.	15	few
CASSDKNTGELFF	TGTGCCAGCTCCGATAAGAACACCGGGGAGCTGTTTTTT	TRBV7-3	TRBJ2-2	.	13	many
CASSLLNQGAEGYTF	TGTGCCAGCAGTTTATTGAACCAGGGGGCTGAGGGCTACACCTTC	TRBV27	TRBJ1-2	TRBD1	15	.
CSARDRDRTYEQYF	TGCAGTGCTAGAGATCGGGACCGTACCTACGAGCAGTACTTC	TRBV20-1	TRBJ2-7	.	14	.
CASSMTATASGNTIYF	TGTGCCAGCAGTATGACAGCGACGGCATCTGGAAACACCATATATTTT	TRBV28	TRBJ1-3	.	16	.
CASSSDRGINEQYF	TGTGCCAGCAGCTCGGACAGGGGTATAAACGAGCAGTACTTC	TRBV5-5	TRBJ2-7	TRBD1	14	.
CASSLQLAGETQYF	TGCGCCAGCAGCTTACAACTAGCGGGAGAGACCCAGTACTTC	TRBV5-1	TRBJ2-5	TRBD2	14	.
CATQGLPYNEQFF	TGTGCCACCCAGGGACTACCCTACAATGAGCAGTTCTTC	TRBV24-1	TRBJ2-1	TRBD2	13	.
CASTNPGGLEGDNEQFF	TGTGCCAGTACAAATCCGGGAGGGCTAGAGGGGGATAATGAGCAGTTCTTC	TRBV19	TRBJ2-1	TRBD2	17	.
CATSRDPGLYNEQFF	TGTGCCACCAGCAGAGACCCCGGGCTTTACAATGAGCAGTTCTTC	TRBV15	TRBJ2-1	.	15	.
CASRPSLREKLFF	TGTGCCAGCAGACCGTCTCTACGGGAAAAACTGTTTTTT	TRBV6-1	TRBJ1-4	.	13	few
CASSVRTENYGYTF	TGTGCCAGCAGCGTCCGGACGGAAAACTATGGCTACACCTTC	TRBV9	TRBJ1-2	.	14	.
CASSYENIQYF	TGTGCCAGCAGTTACGAAAACATTCAGTACTTC	TRBV6-6	TRBJ2-4	.	11	few
CAWIRPGSRNTGELFF	TGTGCCTGGATCCGCCCGGGCAGTCGAAACACCGGGGAGCTGTTTTTT	TRBV30	TRBJ2-2	.	16	few
CASSSRQGPEKLFF	TGTGCCAGCAGCTCCCGACAAGGTCCGGAAAAACTGTTTTTT	TRBV7-2	TRBJ1-4	.	14	.
CATSRALGTSGSYEQYF	TGTGCCACCAGCAGAGCTTTGGGGACTAGCGGGAGCTACGAGCAGTACTTC	TRBV15	TRBJ2-7	TRBD2	17	.
CAISESGGRANEQFF	TGTGCCATCAGTGAGTCGGGCGGGAGGGCCAATGAGCAGTTCTTC	TRBV10-3	TRBJ2-1	TRBD2	15	.
CSARGHAYGYTF	TGCAGTGCTAGAGGGCACGCCTATGGCTACACCTTC	TRBV20-1	TRBJ1-2	.	12	few
CASSPAGLAGETQYF	TGTGCCAGCAGCCCGGCCGGACTAGCGGGAGAGACCCAGTACTTC	TRBV3-1	TRBJ2-5	TRBD2	15	many
CASSLFPRQSLNTEAFF	TGTGCCAGCAGCTTATTTCCCCGGCAGTCACTGAACACTGAAGCTTTCTTT	TRBV7-9	TRBJ1-1	.	17	.
CASSPKTGHRGTDTQYF	TGTGCCAGCAGCCCTAAGACAGGCCACCGGGGCACAGATACGCAGTATTTT	TRBV9	TRBJ2-3	.	17	many
CASSVPGLSRGDTQYF	TGCGCCAGCAGCGTACCTGGGTTATCGAGGGGAGATACGCAGTATTTT	TRBV5-1	TRBJ2-3	.	16	few
CASSISGDPAYEQYF	TGTGCCAGCAGCATATCAGGGGACCCGGCCTACGAGCAGTACTTC	TRBV7-2	TRBJ2-7	.	15	few